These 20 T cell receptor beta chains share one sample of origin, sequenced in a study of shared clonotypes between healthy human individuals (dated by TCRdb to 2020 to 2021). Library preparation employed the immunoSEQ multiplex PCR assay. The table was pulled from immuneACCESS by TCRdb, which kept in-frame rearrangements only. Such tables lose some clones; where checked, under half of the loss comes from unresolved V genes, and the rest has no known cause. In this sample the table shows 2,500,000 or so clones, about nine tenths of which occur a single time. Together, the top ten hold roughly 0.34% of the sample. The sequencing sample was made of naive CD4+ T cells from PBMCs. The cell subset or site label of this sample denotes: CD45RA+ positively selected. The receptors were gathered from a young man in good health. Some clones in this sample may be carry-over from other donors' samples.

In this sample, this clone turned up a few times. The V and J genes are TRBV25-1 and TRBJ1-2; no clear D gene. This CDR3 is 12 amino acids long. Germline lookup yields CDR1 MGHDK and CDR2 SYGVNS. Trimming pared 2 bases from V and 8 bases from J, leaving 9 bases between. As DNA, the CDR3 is TGTGCCAGCAGTGAAAACCTCATGGGCTACACCTTC. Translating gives CASSENLMGYTF.

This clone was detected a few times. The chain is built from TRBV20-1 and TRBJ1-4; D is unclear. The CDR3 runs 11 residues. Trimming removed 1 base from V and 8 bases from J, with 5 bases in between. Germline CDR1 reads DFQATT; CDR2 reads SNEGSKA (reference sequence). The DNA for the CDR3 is TGCAGTGCTAGAGGGACGGAAAAACTGTTTTTT. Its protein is CSARGTEKLFF.

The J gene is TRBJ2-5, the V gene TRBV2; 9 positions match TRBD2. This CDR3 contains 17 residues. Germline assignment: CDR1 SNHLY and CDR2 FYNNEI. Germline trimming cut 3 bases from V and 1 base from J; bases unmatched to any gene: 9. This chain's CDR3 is CASSERSQREVQETQYF. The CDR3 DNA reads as TGTGCCAGCAGTGAGAGGTCCCAGCGGGAGGTCCAAGAGACCCAGTACTTC.

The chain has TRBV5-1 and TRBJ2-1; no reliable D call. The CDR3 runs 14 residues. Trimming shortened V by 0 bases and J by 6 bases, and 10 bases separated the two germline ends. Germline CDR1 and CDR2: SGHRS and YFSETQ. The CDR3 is CASSLDYFGNEQFF. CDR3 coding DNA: TGCGCCAGCAGCTTGGACTATTTCGGCAATGAGCAGTTCTTC.

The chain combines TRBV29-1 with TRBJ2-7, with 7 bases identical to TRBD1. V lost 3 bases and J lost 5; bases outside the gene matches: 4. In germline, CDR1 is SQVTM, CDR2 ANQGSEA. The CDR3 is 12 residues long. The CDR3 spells CSVEKGANEQYF. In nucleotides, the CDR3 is TGCAGCGTTGAGAAGGGGGCGAACGAGCAGTACTTC.

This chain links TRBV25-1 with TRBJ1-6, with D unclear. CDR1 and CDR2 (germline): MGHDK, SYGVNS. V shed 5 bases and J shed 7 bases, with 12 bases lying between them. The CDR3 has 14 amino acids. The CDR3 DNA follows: TGTGCCAGCAGTCCACGAGTTCCCAATTCACCCCTCCACTTT. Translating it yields CASSPRVPNSPLHF.

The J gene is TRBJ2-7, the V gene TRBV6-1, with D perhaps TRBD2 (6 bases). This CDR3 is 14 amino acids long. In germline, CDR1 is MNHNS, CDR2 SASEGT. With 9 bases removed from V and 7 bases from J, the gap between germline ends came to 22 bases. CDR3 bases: TGTGCCAGTAAAATGGGACTGGCACTACCAGAGCAGTACTTC. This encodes CASKMGLALPEQYF.

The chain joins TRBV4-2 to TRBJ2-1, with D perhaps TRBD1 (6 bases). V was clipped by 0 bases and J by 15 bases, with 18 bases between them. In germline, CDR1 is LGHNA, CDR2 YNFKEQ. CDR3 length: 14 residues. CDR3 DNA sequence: TGTGCCAGCAGCCAAGATCCCCAACTAGACAGGCCGTTCTTC. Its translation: CASSQDPQLDRPFF.

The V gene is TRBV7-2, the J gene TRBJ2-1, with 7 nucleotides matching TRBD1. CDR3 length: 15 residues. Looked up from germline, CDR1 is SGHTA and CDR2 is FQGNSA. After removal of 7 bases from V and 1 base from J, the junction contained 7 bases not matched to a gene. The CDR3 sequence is CASTSLQGSYNEQFF. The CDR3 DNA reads TGTGCCAGCACCTCTTTACAGGGGTCCTACAATGAGCAGTTCTTC.

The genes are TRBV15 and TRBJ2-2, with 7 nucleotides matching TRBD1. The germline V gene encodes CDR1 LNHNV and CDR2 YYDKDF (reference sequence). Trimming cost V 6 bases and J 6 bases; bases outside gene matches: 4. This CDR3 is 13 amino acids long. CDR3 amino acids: CATRTGFAGELFF. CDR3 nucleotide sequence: TGTGCCACCAGGACAGGGTTTGCCGGGGAGCTGTTTTTT.

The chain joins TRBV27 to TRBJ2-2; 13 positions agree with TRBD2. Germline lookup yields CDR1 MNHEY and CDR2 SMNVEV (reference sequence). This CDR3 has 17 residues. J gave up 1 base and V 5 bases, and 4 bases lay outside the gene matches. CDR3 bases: TGTGCCAGCAGTCCCCGACTAGCGGGGGGGAACACCGGGGAGCTGTTTTTT. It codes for CASSPRLAGGNTGELFF.

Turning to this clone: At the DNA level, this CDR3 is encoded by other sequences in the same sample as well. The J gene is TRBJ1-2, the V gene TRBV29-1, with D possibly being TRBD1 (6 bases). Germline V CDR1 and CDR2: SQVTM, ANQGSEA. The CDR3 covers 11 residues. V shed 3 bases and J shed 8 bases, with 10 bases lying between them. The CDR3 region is CSVEGAYGYTF. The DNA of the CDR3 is TGCAGCGTTGAGGGGGCTTACGGCTACACCTTC.

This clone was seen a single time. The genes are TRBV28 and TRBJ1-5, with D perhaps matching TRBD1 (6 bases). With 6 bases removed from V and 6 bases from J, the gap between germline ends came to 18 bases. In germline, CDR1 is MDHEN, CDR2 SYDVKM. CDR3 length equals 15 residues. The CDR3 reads CASSLTGGGTQPQHF. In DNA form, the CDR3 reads TGTGCCAGCAGCTTGACAGGAGGGGGAACTCAGCCCCAGCATTTT.

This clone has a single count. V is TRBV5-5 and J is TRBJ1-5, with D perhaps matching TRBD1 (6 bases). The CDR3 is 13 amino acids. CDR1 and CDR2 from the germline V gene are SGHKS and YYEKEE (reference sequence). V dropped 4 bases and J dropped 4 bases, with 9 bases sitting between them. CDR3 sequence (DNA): TGTGCCAGCAGCCCGAGGGGGAATCAGCCCCAGCATTTT. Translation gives CASSPRGNQPQHF. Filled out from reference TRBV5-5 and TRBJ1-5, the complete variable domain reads DAGVTQSPTHLIKTRGQQVTLRCSPISGHKSVSWYQQVLGQGPQFIFQYYEKEERGRGNFPDRFSARQFPNYSSELNVNALLLGDSALYLCASSPRGNQPQHFGDGTRLSIL.

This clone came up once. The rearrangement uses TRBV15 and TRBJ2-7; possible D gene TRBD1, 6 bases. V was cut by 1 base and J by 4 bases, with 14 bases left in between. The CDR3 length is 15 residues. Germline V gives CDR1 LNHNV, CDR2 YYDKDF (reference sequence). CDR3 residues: CATSRVQGSSYEQYF. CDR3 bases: TGTGCCACCAGCAGAGTTCAGGGGTCCTCTTACGAGCAGTACTTC.

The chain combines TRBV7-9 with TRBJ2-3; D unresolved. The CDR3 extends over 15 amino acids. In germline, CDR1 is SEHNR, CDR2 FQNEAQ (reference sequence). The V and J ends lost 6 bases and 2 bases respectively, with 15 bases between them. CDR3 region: CASSGQAIYTDTQYF. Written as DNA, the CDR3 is TGTGCCAGCAGTGGGCAGGCAATTTACACAGATACGCAGTATTTT.

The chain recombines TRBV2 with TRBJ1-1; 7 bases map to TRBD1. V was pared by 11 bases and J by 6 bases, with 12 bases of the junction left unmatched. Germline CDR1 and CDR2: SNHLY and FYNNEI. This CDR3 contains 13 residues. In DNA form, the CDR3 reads TGTGCCCTACGCGGCCAGGGGGTCGCTGAAGCTTTCTTT. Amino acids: CALRGQGVAEAFF.

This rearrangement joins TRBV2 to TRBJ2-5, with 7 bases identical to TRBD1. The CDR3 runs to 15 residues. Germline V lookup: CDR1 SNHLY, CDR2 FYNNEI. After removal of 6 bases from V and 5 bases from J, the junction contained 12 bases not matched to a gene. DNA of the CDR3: TGTGCCAGCAGGATAGTGGGACAGCCCGGGGAGACCCAGTACTTC. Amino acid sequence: CASRIVGQPGETQYF.

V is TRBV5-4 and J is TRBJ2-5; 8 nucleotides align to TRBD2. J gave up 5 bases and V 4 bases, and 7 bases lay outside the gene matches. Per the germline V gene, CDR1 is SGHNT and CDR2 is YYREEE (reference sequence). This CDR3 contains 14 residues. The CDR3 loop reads CASSAPGGPETQYF. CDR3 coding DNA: TGTGCCAGCAGCGCCCCGGGGGGGCCGGAGACCCAGTACTTC.

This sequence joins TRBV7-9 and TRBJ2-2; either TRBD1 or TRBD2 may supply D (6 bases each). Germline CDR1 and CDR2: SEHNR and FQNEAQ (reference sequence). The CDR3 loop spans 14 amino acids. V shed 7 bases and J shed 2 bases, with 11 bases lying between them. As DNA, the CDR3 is TGTGCCAGCAACGGGGGCATAAACACCGGGGAGCTGTTTTTT. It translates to CASNGGINTGELFF.